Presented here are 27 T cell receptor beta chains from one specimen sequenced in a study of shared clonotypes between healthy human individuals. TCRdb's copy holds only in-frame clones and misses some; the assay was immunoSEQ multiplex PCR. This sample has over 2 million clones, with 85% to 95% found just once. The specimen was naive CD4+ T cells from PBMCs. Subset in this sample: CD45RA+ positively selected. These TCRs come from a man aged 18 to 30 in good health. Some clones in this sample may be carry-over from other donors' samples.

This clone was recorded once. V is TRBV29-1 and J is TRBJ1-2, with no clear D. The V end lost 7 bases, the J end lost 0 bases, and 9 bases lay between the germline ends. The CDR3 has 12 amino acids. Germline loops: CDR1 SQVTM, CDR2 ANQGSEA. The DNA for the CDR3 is TGCAGCGACTCTACAACTAACTATGGCTACACCTTC. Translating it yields CSDSTTNYGYTF.

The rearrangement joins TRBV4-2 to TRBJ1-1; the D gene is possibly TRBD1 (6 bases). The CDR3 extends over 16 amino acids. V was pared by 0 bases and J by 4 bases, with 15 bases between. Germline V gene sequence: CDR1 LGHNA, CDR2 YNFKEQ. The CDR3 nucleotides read TGTGCCAGCAGCCAAGATCTTCTGGGGGCGGGCACTGAAGCTTTCTTT. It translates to CASSQDLLGAGTEAFF.

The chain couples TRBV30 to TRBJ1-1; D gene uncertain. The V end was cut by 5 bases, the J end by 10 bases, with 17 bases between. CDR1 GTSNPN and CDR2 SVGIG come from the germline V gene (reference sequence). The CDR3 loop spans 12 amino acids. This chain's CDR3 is CAWDPGDRGAFF. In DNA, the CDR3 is TGTGCCTGGGACCCCGGGGATCGGGGAGCTTTCTTT.

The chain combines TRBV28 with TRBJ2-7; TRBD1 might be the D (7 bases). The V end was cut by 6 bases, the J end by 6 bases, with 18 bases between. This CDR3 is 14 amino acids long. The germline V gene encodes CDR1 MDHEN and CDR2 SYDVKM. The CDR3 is CASSQGGERLEQYF. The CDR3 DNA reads TGTGCCAGCAGCCAGGGGGGAGAGCGTCTCGAGCAGTACTTC.

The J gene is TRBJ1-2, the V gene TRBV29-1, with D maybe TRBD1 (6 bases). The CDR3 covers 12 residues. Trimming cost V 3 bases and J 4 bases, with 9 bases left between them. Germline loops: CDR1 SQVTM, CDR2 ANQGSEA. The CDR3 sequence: CSVESGAYGYTF. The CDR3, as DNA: TGCAGCGTTGAGTCGGGGGCCTATGGCTACACCTTC.

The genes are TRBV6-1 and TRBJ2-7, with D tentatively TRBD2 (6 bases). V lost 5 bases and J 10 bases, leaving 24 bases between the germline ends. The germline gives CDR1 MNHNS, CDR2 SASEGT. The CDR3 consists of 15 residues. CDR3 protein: CASSHGDSWAGSQYF. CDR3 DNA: TGTGCCAGCAGTCATGGGGACTCCTGGGCGGGTTCTCAGTACTTC.

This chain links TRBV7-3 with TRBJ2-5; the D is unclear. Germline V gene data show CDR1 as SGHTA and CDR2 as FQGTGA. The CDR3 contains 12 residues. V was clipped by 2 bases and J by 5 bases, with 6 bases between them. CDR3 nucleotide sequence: TGTGCCAGCAGCTTATACGGGGAGACCCAGTACTTC. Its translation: CASSLYGETQYF.

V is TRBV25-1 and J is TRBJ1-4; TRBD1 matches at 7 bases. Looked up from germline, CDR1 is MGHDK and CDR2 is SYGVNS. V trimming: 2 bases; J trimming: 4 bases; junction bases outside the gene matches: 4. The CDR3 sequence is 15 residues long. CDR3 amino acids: CASSEVDRDNEKLFF. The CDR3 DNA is TGTGCCAGCAGTGAAGTCGACAGGGATAATGAAAAACTGTTTTTT.

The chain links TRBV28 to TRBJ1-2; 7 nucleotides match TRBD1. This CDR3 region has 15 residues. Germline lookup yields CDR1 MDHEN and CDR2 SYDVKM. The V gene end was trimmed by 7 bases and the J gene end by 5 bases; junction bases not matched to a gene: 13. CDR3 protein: CASTGGDRVEYGYTF. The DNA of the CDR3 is TGTGCCAGCACAGGTGGTGACAGGGTGGAATATGGCTACACCTTC.

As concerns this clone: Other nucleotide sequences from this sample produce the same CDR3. Here the CDR3 DNA reads TGTGCCAGCAGCTTTACGAACACTGAAGCTTTCTTT. Encoded protein: CASSFTNTEAFF. V usage is TRBV7-9 and J usage is TRBJ1-1, with D uncertain. The CDR3 runs to 12 residues. V was shortened by 3 bases and J by 1 base, with 3 bases between the two germline ends. Germline CDR1 SEHNR, CDR2 FQNEAQ (reference sequence).

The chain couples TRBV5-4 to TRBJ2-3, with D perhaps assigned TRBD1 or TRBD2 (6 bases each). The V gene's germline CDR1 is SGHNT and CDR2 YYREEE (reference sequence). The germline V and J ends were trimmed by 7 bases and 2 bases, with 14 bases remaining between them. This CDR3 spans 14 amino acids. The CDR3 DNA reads TGTGCCAGCGCCCGGCCGGGGGCCACAGATACGCAGTATTTT. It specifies CASARPGATDTQYF.

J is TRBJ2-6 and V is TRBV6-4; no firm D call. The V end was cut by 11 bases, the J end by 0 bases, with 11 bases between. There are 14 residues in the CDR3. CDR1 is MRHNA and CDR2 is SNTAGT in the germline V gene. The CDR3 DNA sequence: TGTGCCCCTGATAGGCTCTCTGGGGCCAACGTCCTGACTTTC. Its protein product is CAPDRLSGANVLTF.

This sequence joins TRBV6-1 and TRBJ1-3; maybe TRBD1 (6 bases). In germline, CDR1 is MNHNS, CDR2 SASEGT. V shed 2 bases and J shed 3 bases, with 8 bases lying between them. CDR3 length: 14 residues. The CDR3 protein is CASSEWGLGNTIYF. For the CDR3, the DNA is TGTGCCAGCAGTGAATGGGGGCTTGGAAACACCATATATTTT.

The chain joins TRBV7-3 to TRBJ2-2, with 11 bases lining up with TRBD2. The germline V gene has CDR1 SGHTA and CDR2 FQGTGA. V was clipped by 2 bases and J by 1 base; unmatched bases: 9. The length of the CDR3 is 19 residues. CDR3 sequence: CASSLLAAGTSGNTGELFF. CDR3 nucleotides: TGTGCCAGCAGCTTATTGGCCGCGGGGACTAGCGGGAACACCGGGGAGCTGTTTTTT.

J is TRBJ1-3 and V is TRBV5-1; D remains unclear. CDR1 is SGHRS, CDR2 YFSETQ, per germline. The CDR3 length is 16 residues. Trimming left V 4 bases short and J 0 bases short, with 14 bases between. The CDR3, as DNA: TGCGCCAGCAGCCCGGAGGCACAGCTCTCTGGAAACACCATATATTTT. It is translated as CASSPEAQLSGNTIYF. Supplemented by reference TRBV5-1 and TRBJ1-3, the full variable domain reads KAGVTQTPRYLIKTRGQQVTLSCSPISGHRSVSWYQQTPGQGLQFLFEYFSETQRNKGNFPGRFSGRQFSNSRSEMNVSTLELGDSALYLCASSPEAQLSGNTIYFGEGSWLTVV.

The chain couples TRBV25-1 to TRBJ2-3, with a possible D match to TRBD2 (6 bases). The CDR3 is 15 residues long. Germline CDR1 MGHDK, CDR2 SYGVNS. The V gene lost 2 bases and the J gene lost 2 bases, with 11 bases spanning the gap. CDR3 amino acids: CASSEAGRYTDTQYF. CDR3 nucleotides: TGTGCCAGCAGTGAAGCCGGGAGATACACAGATACGCAGTATTTT.

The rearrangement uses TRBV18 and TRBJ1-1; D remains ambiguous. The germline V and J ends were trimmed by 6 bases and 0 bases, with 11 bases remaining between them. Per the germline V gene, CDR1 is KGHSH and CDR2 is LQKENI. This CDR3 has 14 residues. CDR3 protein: CASSLTPMNTEAFF. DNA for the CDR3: TGTGCCAGCTCCCTTACTCCTATGAACACTGAAGCTTTCTTT. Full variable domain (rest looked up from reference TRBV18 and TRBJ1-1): NAGVMQNPRHLVRRRGQEARLRCSPMKGHSHVYWYRQLPEEGLKFMVYLQKENIIDESGMPKERFSAEFPKEGPSILRIQQVVRGDSAAYFCASSLTPMNTEAFFGQGTRLTVV.

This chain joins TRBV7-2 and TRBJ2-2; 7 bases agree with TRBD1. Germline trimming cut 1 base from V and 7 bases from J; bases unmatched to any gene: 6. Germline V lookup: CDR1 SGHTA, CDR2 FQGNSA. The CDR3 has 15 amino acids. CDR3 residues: CASSLGRQGVGELFF. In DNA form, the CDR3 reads TGTGCCAGCAGCTTAGGCCGACAGGGTGTCGGGGAGCTGTTTTTT.

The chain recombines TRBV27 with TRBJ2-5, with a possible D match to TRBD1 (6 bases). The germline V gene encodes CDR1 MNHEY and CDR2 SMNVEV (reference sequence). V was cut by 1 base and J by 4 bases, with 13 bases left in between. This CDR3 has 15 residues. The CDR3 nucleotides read TGTGCCAGCAGTTTATTCGGACAGAGGTCAGAGACCCAGTACTTC. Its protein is CASSLFGQRSETQYF.

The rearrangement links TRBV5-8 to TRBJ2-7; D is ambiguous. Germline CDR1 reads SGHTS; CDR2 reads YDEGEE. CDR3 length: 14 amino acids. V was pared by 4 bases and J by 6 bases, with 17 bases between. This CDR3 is CASSQTQFPREQYF. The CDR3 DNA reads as TGTGCCAGCAGCCAAACACAGTTCCCCCGCGAGCAGTACTTC.

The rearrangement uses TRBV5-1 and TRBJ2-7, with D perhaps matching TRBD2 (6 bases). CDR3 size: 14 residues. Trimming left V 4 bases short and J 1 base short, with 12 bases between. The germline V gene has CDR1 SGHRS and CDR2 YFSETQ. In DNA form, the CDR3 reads TGCGCCAGCAGCGGGGGAGGCCAATCCTACGAGCAGTACTTC. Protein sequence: CASSGGGQSYEQYF. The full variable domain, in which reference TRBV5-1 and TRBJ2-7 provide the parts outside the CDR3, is KAGVTQTPRYLIKTRGQQVTLSCSPISGHRSVSWYQQTPGQGLQFLFEYFSETQRNKGNFPGRFSGRQFSNSRSEMNVSTLELGDSALYLCASSGGGQSYEQYFGPGTRLTVT.

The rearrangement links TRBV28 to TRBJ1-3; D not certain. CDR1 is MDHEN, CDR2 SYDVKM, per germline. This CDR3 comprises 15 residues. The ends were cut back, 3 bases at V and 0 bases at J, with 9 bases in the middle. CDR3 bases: TGTGCCAGCAGTTTCAGAACACACTCTGGAAACACCATATATTTT. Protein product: CASSFRTHSGNTIYF.

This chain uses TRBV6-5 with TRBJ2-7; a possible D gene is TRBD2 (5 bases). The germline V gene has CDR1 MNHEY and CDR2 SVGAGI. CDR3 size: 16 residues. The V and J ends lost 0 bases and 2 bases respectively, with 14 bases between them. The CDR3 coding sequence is TGTGCCAGCAGTTACTCCGGACTCCGGGCGGCCTACGAGCAGTACTTC. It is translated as CASSYSGLRAAYEQYF.

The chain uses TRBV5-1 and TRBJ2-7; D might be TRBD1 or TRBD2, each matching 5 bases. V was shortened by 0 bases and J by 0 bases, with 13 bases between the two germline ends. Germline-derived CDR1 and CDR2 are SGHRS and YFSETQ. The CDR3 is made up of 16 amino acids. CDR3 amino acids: CASSLGEGPPSYEQYF. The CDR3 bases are TGCGCCAGCAGCTTGGGTGAGGGGCCCCCCTCCTACGAGCAGTACTTC.

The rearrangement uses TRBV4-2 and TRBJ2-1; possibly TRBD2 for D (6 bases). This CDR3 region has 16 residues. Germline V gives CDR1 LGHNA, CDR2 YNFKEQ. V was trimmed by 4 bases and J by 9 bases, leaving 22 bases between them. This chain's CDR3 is CASSRERLEVTAEQFF. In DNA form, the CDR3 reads TGTGCCAGCAGCCGGGAAAGACTAGAGGTCACCGCTGAGCAGTTCTTC.

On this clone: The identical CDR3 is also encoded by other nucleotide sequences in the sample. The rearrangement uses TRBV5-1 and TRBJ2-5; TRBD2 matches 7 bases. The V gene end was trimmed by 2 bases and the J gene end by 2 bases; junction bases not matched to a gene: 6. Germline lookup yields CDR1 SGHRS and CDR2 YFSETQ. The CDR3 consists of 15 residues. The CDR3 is CASSFGTRGQETQYF. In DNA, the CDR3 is TGCGCCAGCAGCTTCGGGACGCGGGGGCAAGAGACCCAGTACTTC.

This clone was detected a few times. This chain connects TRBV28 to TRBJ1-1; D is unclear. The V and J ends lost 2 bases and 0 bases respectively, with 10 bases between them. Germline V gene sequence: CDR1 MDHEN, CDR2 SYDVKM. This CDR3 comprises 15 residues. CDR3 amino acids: CASSLGTRVNTEAFF. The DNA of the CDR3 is TGTGCCAGCAGTTTAGGCACTAGGGTGAACACTGAAGCTTTCTTT.